This TCR beta chain emerged from a study of T cell repertoires in cytomegalovirus infection. Study context: Signatures in public TCR beta sequences pointed to both CMV infection and matching HLA type. Study results and limitations: Cumulated frequencies of public TCR beta families served to identify carriers of CMV plus the relevant HLA. The response measured ex vivo was dominated by TCR beta clonotypes (HLA-C-restricted and CMV-specific).

This clonotype has only one observation. What it binds is unknown. A read error may be the cause here, since a much bigger clone is one base away. Germline CDR1 is SGHVT and CDR2 is SQSDAQ. This CDR3 has 13 amino acids. TCRdb redid the calling of the reads with MiXCR, one entry per CDR3 protein. Among approximately 260,000 distinct CDR3 sequences listed, 20% to 25% were seen once. The TCR originated in a human donor in good health (CMV status not recorded). Some clones in this sample may be carry-over from other donors' samples. V is TRBV7-4 and J is TRBJ2-1, with D perhaps matching TRBD2 (5 bases). The specimen comprised cultured PBMCs, sampled from culture after CMV antigen stimulation. The CDR3 reads CASSLLGLGERFF. DNA for the CDR3: TGTGCCAGCAGCTTACTTGGACTGGGAGAGCGGTTCTTC.